Presented here are 20 T cell receptor beta chains from one specimen sequenced in a study of spatial heterogeneity in lung cancer. Stated time point: sample taken at primary tumor resection. TCRdb processed the 5' RACE reads anew with MiXCR; each CDR3 protein has one entry. The data show about 80,000 distinct CDR3 sequences, 7% to 9% seen once. Specimen: PBMCs, collected at surgery. The receptor set was obtained from a male donor with early-stage non-small cell lung cancer.

The J gene is TRBJ2-5, the V gene TRBV7-6; D gene ambiguous. The CDR3 covers 15 residues. Germline CDR1 SGHVS, CDR2 FNYEAQ. The germline V and J ends were trimmed by 2 bases and 5 bases, with 15 bases remaining between them. CDR3 protein: CASSLKLTGDETQYF. Written as DNA, the CDR3 is TGTGCCAGCAGCTTAAAACTGACGGGTGACGAGACCCAGTACTTC. Full variable domain (outside the CDR3, taken from reference TRBV7-6 and TRBJ2-5): GAGVSQSPRYKVTKRGQDVALRCDPISGHVSLYWYRQALGQGPEFLTYFNYEAQQDKSGLPNDRFSAERPEGSISTLTIQRTEQRDSAMYRCASSLKLTGDETQYFGPGTRLLVL.

This clonotype was picked up many times. V usage is TRBV4-1 and J usage is TRBJ2-2; TRBD1 matches at 9 bases. Germline V lookup: CDR1 MGHRA, CDR2 YSYEKL. The V and J ends lost 6 bases and 1 base, in that order; junction bases with no gene match: 9. There are 17 residues in the CDR3. The CDR3 reads CASRQTGGPLNTGELFF. The CDR3 DNA is TGCGCCAGCAGACAGACAGGGGGGCCCTTGAACACCGGGGAGCTGTTTTTT.

A note on this clonotype: This may be a read error, as it is one base from a much larger clone. The chain is built from TRBV27 and TRBJ1-1; 7 nucleotides agree with TRBD1. The CDR3 length is 12 residues. The V and J ends lost 6 bases and 4 bases, in that order; junction bases with no gene match: 2. The germline CDR1 and CDR2 sequences are MNHEY and SMNVEV (reference sequence). The CDR3 nucleotides are TGTGCCAGCAGACAGGGGACCACTGAAGCTTTCTTT. Translating it yields CASRQGTTEAFF.

This sequence joins TRBV12-3 or TRBV12-4 and TRBJ1-2; D not certain. The ends were cut back, 4 bases at V and 1 base at J, with 13 bases in the middle. The CDR3 covers 15 residues. CDR3 DNA sequence: TGTGCCAGCAGTTCCGGCGGTCGACTTAACTATGGCTACACCTTC. Amino acids: CASSSGGRLNYGYTF.

This clonotype was observed many times. The chain joins TRBV10-3 to TRBJ2-1; 12 bases fit TRBD2. From germline, CDR1 is ENHRY and CDR2 SYGVKD. The ends lost 4 bases at V and 0 bases at J; junction bases unmatched: 7. This CDR3 has 18 amino acids. CDR3 loop: CAISGTSGEQSSYNEQFF. The CDR3 coding sequence is TGTGCCATCAGTGGGACTAGCGGGGAACAAAGCTCCTACAATGAGCAGTTCTTC.

This clonotype was recorded at least ten times. The chain links TRBV6-5 to TRBJ2-5, with D perhaps being TRBD1 or TRBD2 (5 bases each). The V end lost 6 bases, the J end lost 7 bases, and 24 bases lay between the germline ends. The CDR3 loop spans 16 amino acids. Germline assignment: CDR1 MNHEY and CDR2 SVGAGI. The chain's CDR3 is CASRFAGTGYEVTQYF. CDR3 sequence (DNA): TGTGCCAGCAGGTTTGCCGGGACGGGATATGAGGTGACCCAGTACTTC.

V gene TRBV7-9 combines with J gene TRBJ2-3, with D uncertain. Between the trimmed V and J ends, which lost 4 bases and 2 bases, there was a span of 13 bases. The germline V gene has CDR1 SEHNR and CDR2 FQNEAQ (reference sequence). The CDR3 covers 15 residues. This chain's CDR3 is CASSSDTYYTDTQYF. The CDR3 bases are TGTGCCAGCAGCTCAGACACATATTACACAGATACGCAGTATTTT.

The V call is TRBV5-4, the J call TRBJ2-1, with TRBD2 matching 8 bases. V lost 4 bases and J lost 0; bases outside the gene matches: 6. The CDR3 sequence is 16 residues long. Germline V gives CDR1 SGHNT, CDR2 YYREEE (reference sequence). The CDR3 DNA is TGTGCCAGCAGCCGGGAGGGCCCAAGCTCCTACAATGAGCAGTTCTTC. It translates to CASSREGPSSYNEQFF.

The V call is TRBV12-3 or TRBV12-4, the J call TRBJ1-1; maybe TRBD1 (5 bases). The CDR3 totals 12 residues. The V gene lost 6 bases and the J gene lost 10 bases, with 15 bases spanning the gap. The CDR3 DNA is TGTGCCAGCAGCCTCTTGGGGGGTTTAGCTTTCTTT. Protein sequence: CASSLLGGLAFF.

This clonotype was observed many times. The rearrangement links TRBV9 to TRBJ1-2; D unresolved. The CDR3 spans 13 residues. In germline, CDR1 is SGDLS, CDR2 YYNGEE. Deletions cut 0 bases from V and 4 bases from J, with 7 bases between. The CDR3 region is CASSVEEGYGYTF. CDR3 sequence (DNA): TGTGCCAGCAGCGTAGAGGAGGGCTATGGCTACACCTTC. Together with reference TRBV9 and TRBJ1-2, the CDR3 gives the full variable domain: DSGVTQTPKHLITATGQRVTLRCSPRSGDLSVYWYQQSLDQGLQFLIQYYNGEERAKGNILERFSAQQFPDLHSELNLSSLELGDSALYFCASSVEEGYGYTFGSGTRLTVV.

The CDR3: CATSRGVNEKLFF. The CDR3 bases are TGTGCCACCTCTCGGGGCGTTAATGAAAAACTGTTTTTT. V usage is TRBV7-9 and J usage is TRBJ1-4; TRBD1 is a possible D gene (5 bases). CDR1 and CDR2 (germline): SEHNR, FQNEAQ (reference sequence). Between the trimmed V and J ends, which lost 10 bases and 4 bases, there was a span of 13 bases. The length of the CDR3 is 13 residues.

The genes are TRBV3-1 and TRBJ2-1; D gene unclear. CDR3 length: 15 residues. V lost 1 base and J lost 3, with 10 bases in between. CDR1 LGHDT and CDR2 YNNKEL come from the germline V gene (reference sequence). CDR3 protein: CASSQVVDFYNEQFF. In nucleotides, the CDR3 is TGTGCCAGCAGCCAAGTCGTAGACTTCTACAATGAGCAGTTCTTC.

This clonotype was recorded many times. V and J are TRBV19 and TRBJ2-3; a possible D gene is TRBD2 (6 bases). Trimming removed 6 bases from V and 3 bases from J, with 7 bases in between. The CDR3 length is 12 residues. The germline gives CDR1 LNHDA, CDR2 SQIVND (reference sequence). CDR3 sequence: CASSGSTDTQYF. The CDR3 DNA reads TGTGCCAGTAGCGGGAGTACAGATACGCAGTATTTT.

A few counts support this clonotype. The chain's CDR3 is CSARNHKGKSYEQYF. The CDR3 DNA reads TGCAGTGCTAGAAACCACAAGGGAAAGTCCTACGAGCAGTACTTC. The chain links TRBV20-1 to TRBJ2-7; unclear D gene. V was clipped by 2 bases and J by 1 base, with 15 bases between them. CDR1 DFQATT and CDR2 SNEGSKA come from the germline V gene (reference sequence). This CDR3 spans 15 amino acids.

This clonotype has a handful of counts. J is TRBJ1-6 and V is TRBV10-3; no clear D gene. The CDR3 extends over 12 amino acids. The ends were cut back, 8 bases at V and 12 bases at J, with 14 bases in the middle. Germline values: CDR1 ENHRY, CDR2 SYGVKD. CDR3 protein: CAIRTSLGPLHF. CDR3 nucleotide sequence: TGTGCCATCCGAACCTCCTTGGGACCCCTCCACTTT.

This clonotype occurred many times. The chain recombines TRBV27 with TRBJ1-5; D ambiguous. V was clipped by 3 bases and J by 7 bases, with 13 bases between them. The CDR3 is 14 amino acids. Germline loops: CDR1 MNHEY, CDR2 SMNVEV (reference sequence). The CDR3 coding sequence is TGTGCCAGCAGTTTCCGCCCTGGTCCCCAGCCCCAGCATTTT. The encoded protein is CASSFRPGPQPQHF.

V gene TRBV15 combines with J gene TRBJ2-4; no clear D. Germline CDR1 and CDR2: LNHNV and YYDKDF (reference sequence). The CDR3 totals 15 residues. V was trimmed by 0 bases and J by 0 bases, leaving 6 bases between them. CDR3 nucleotide sequence: TGTGCCACCAGCAGAGATCAGACAGCCAAAAACATTCAGTACTTC. As protein: CATSRDQTAKNIQYF.

This clonotype was counted many times. The chain recombines TRBV7-3 with TRBJ2-5; D is perhaps TRBD1 or TRBD2 (6 bases each). The germline gives CDR1 SGHTA, CDR2 FQGTGA. This CDR3 is built from 14 residues. Trimming removed 5 bases from V and 2 bases from J, with 12 bases in between. CDR3 protein: CASSKGGSQETQYF. In nucleotides, the CDR3 is TGTGCCAGCAGCAAGGGGGGTAGTCAAGAGACCCAGTACTTC.

This clonotype occurred many times. The J gene is TRBJ2-3, the V gene TRBV7-9; the D is unclear. The germline CDR1 and CDR2 sequences are SEHNR and FQNEAQ (reference sequence). V was clipped by 4 bases and J by 2 bases, with 13 bases between them. This CDR3 has 15 residues. This CDR3 is CASSSGPETTDTQYF. Here the CDR3 DNA reads TGTGCCAGCAGCTCTGGGCCCGAAACCACAGATACGCAGTATTTT.

This clonotype was detected many times. V and J are TRBV30 and TRBJ2-1, with TRBD2 identical over 7 bases. CDR1 is GTSNPN, CDR2 SVGIG, per germline (reference sequence). The junction had 6 bases not matched to a gene; V was cut back by 2 bases and J by 5 bases. The CDR3 is 14 amino acids. CDR3 DNA: TGTGCCTGGAGTATCGCGGGAGCGCACAATGAGCAGTTCTTC. Its translation: CAWSIAGAHNEQFF.